What follows are 15 T cell receptor beta chains derived from one specimen sequenced in a study of blood T cell repertoires in COVID-19. The assay was immunoSEQ multiplex PCR, and TCRdb's table has in-frame clones only and misses some. Here the sample spans 40,000 or so clones, about four fifths being singletons. Sequencing input: peripheral blood. Every receptor here comes from a human donor with acute or convalescent COVID-19. The donor label of this sample is uncertain.

The V gene is TRBV13, the J gene TRBJ1-1, with D unclear. V was trimmed by 4 bases and J by 7 bases, leaving 19 bases between them. The CDR3 contains 15 residues. The germline V gene has CDR1 PRHDT and CDR2 FYEKMQ (reference sequence). The CDR3 sequence is CASSSPYEGYLEAFF. The CDR3 coding sequence is TGTGCCAGCAGCTCCCCGTACGAGGGTTATCTTGAAGCTTTCTTT.

This clone has only a few counts. The chain joins TRBV6-2 or TRBV6-3 to TRBJ1-5; perhaps TRBD1 as D (6 bases). The CDR3 runs to 16 residues. Trimming cost V 6 bases and J 0 bases, with 15 bases left between them. CDR1 MNHEY and CDR2 SVGEGT come from the germline V gene. The CDR3 DNA is TGTGCCAGCAGCCCTGCGGGGGGCTCTAGCAATCAGCCCCAGCATTTT. Its translation: CASSPAGGSSNQPQHF.

The chain recombines TRBV5-1 with TRBJ2-3, with D possibly being TRBD2 (6 bases). The V end lost 5 bases, the J end lost 2 bases, and 15 bases lay between the germline ends. Germline V CDR1 and CDR2: SGHRS, YFSETQ. CDR3 length equals 15 residues. The CDR3 coding sequence is TGCGCCAGCAGACAGGACGGGGGAGACACAGATACGCAGTATTTT. It is translated as CASRQDGGDTDTQYF.

The chain carries TRBV30 and TRBJ2-3, with 7 bases identical to TRBD2. The CDR3 runs 15 residues. V lost 2 bases to trimming and J lost 2 bases; unmatched junction nucleotides: 7. Germline V gene sequence: CDR1 GTSNPN, CDR2 SVGIG (reference sequence). DNA of the CDR3: TGTGCCTGGAGTATGTGGGGGGGGACCACAGATACGCAGTATTTT. Encoded protein: CAWSMWGGTTDTQYF.

The chain has TRBV6-5 and TRBJ1-4; 10 bases agree with TRBD1. The germline gives CDR1 MNHEY, CDR2 SVGAGI. The CDR3 sequence is 13 residues long. Germline trimming cut 7 bases from V and 7 bases from J; bases unmatched to any gene: 3. The CDR3 loop reads CASKGTGVEKLFF. CDR3 DNA: TGTGCCAGCAAAGGGACAGGGGTTGAAAAACTGTTTTTT.

J is TRBJ1-3 and V is TRBV7-9; the D is unclear. In germline, CDR1 is SEHNR, CDR2 FQNEAQ (reference sequence). This CDR3 has 15 residues. V was shortened by 3 bases and J by 0 bases, with 9 bases between the two germline ends. CDR3 DNA sequence: TGTGCCAGCAGCTTTCGAGAAGACTCTGGAAACACCATATATTTT. It is translated as CASSFREDSGNTIYF.

This clone was counted a single time. V gene TRBV13 combines with J gene TRBJ2-1; weak D call: TRBD2 (6 bases). Germline-derived CDR1 and CDR2 are PRHDT and FYEKMQ (reference sequence). The V end was cut by 4 bases, the J end by 6 bases, with 10 bases between. The CDR3 sequence is 13 residues long. CDR3: CASSWGVGNEQFF. For the CDR3, the DNA is TGTGCCAGCAGCTGGGGGGTAGGCAATGAGCAGTTCTTC. The complete variable domain, with remaining parts taken from reference TRBV13 and TRBJ2-1, reads AAGVIQSPRHLIKEKRETATLKCYPIPRHDTVYWYQQGPGQDPQFLISFYEKMQSDKGSIPDRFSAQQFSDYHSELNMSSLELGDSALYFCASSWGVGNEQFFGPGTRLTVL.

The chain employs TRBV13 and TRBJ2-3, with D uncertain. V was pared by 5 bases and J by 15 bases, with 21 bases between. CDR1 and CDR2 (germline): PRHDT, FYEKMQ (reference sequence). This CDR3 spans 13 amino acids. The CDR3 region has the DNA TGTGCCAGCAGCCAAGATGCGTCTAGAAGTGAATATTTT. Translated, it gives CASSQDASRSEYF.

This rearrangement joins TRBV15 to TRBJ2-1; TRBD2 aligns across 9 bases. CDR1 and CDR2 (germline): LNHNV, YYDKDF (reference sequence). This CDR3 is built from 15 residues. Trimming removed 1 base from V and 5 bases from J; junction bases left unmatched: 3. This CDR3 is CATSRAVAGDNEQFF. The CDR3 DNA sequence: TGTGCCACCAGCAGAGCCGTAGCGGGAGACAATGAGCAGTTCTTC. Drawing the rest from reference TRBV15 and TRBJ2-1, the complete variable domain is DAMVIQNPRYQVTQFGKPVTLSCSQTLNHNVMYWYQQKSSQAPKLLFHYYDKDFNNEADTPDNFQSRRPNTSFCFLDIRSPGLGDTAMYLCATSRAVAGDNEQFFGPGTRLTVL.

The table lists this clone with a few counts. The chain combines TRBV9 with TRBJ2-2; D might be TRBD2 (5 bases). CDR1 is SGDLS, CDR2 YYNGEE, per germline. Between the trimmed V and J ends, which lost 3 bases and 4 bases, there was a span of 16 bases. The length of the CDR3 is 16 residues. CDR3 sequence reads: CASSARAGASTGELFF. For the CDR3, the DNA is TGTGCCAGCAGCGCTAGGGCGGGCGCGAGCACCGGGGAGCTGTTTTTT.

This clone was seen once. V gene TRBV5-1 combines with J gene TRBJ2-5; maybe TRBD1 (6 bases). This CDR3 contains 15 residues. The V end was cut by 4 bases, the J end by 2 bases, with 15 bases between. The germline gives CDR1 SGHRS, CDR2 YFSETQ. The CDR3 protein is CASSPSDSRQETQYF. In DNA, the CDR3 is TGCGCCAGCAGCCCATCGGACAGTCGTCAAGAGACCCAGTACTTC. The entire variable domain, with the rest obtained from reference TRBV5-1 and TRBJ2-5, is as follows: KAGVTQTPRYLIKTRGQQVTLSCSPISGHRSVSWYQQTPGQGLQFLFEYFSETQRNKGNFPGRFSGRQFSNSRSEMNVSTLELGDSALYLCASSPSDSRQETQYFGPGTRLLVL.

This rearrangement joins TRBV15 to TRBJ2-1, with D perhaps matching TRBD2 (8 bases). Germline lookup yields CDR1 LNHNV and CDR2 YYDKDF (reference sequence). V was cut by 4 bases and J by 4 bases, with 17 bases left in between. This CDR3 has 16 amino acids. The CDR3 spells CATSTYSGTAYNEQFF. The CDR3 region has the DNA TGTGCCACCAGCACCTATAGCGGGACAGCTTACAATGAGCAGTTCTTC.

J is TRBJ2-2 and V is TRBV7-8, with no clear D. The V gene's germline CDR1 is SGHVS and CDR2 FQNEAQ. V shed 1 base and J shed 4 bases, with 10 bases lying between them. The CDR3 loop spans 15 amino acids. CDR3 residues: CASSLDGSITGELFF. The CDR3 DNA reads TGTGCCAGCAGCTTAGACGGGTCTATCACCGGGGAGCTGTTTTTT.

V gene TRBV10-3 combines with J gene TRBJ1-4; D is ambiguous. The CDR3 runs 13 residues. V was clipped by 3 bases and J by 8 bases, with 10 bases between them. Looked up from germline, CDR1 is ENHRY and CDR2 is SYGVKD. CDR3 nucleotides: TGTGCCATCAGTGACCGGGGTTTCGAAAAACTGTTTTTT. This translates into CAISDRGFEKLFF.

The J gene is TRBJ1-6, the V gene TRBV27; 9 bases are a match to TRBD1. After removal of 4 bases from V and 4 bases from J, the junction contained 17 bases not matched to a gene. CDR3 length: 20 residues. Germline loops: CDR1 MNHEY, CDR2 SMNVEV (reference sequence). The DNA of the CDR3 is TGTGCCAGCAGTTCAAGAACCCGGGACAGGGTTAACCCTTATAATTCACCCCTCCACTTT. Translation: CASSSRTRDRVNPYNSPLHF.